Presented here are 19 T cell receptor beta chains from one specimen sequenced in a study of blood T cell repertoires in COVID-19. The method was immunoSEQ multiplex PCR; TCRdb's version includes in-frame clones alone and lacks a portion of them. Of under 250,000 clones in the sample, about 83% are singletons; the top ten hold around 5.5%. The specimen sequenced was peripheral blood. Receptors originate from a human donor in a cohort sampled during active COVID-19.

This chain uses TRBV11-3 with TRBJ2-7; the match to TRBD2 covers 9 bases. Germline V gene sequence: CDR1 SGHNT, CDR2 YENEEA. There are 13 residues in the CDR3. V gave up 5 bases and J gave up 5 bases; unmatched junction bases: 4. The CDR3 sequence is CASSVGTSNEQYF. CDR3 coding DNA: TGTGCCAGCAGCGTAGGGACTAGCAACGAGCAGTACTTC.

This chain uses TRBV5-4 with TRBJ2-1, with 8 nucleotides matching TRBD1. Per the germline V gene, CDR1 is SGHNT and CDR2 is YYREEE (reference sequence). The CDR3 extends over 14 amino acids. Trimming at V came to 0 bases and at J to 8 bases, leaving 4 bases not matched to a gene. The DNA for the CDR3 is TGTGCCAGCAGCTTGGCGGACAGGGAATATGAGCAGTTCTTC. Its protein is CASSLADREYEQFF.

The V call is TRBV5-4, the J call TRBJ2-7; D ambiguous. Trimming stripped 2 bases from V and 6 bases from J, with 9 bases between. The CDR3 contains 12 residues. CDR1 and CDR2 (germline): SGHNT, YYREEE (reference sequence). The DNA for the CDR3 is TGTGCCAGCAGCTTCCGAGGCGGCGAGCAGTACTTC. It is translated as CASSFRGGEQYF.

The chain is built from TRBV5-4 and TRBJ2-3, with D unclear. The CDR3 has 12 residues. CDR1 SGHNT and CDR2 YYREEE come from the germline V gene (reference sequence). V was pared by 5 bases and J by 0 bases, with 4 bases between. The CDR3 sequence is CASRASTDTQYF. The CDR3 DNA is TGTGCCAGCAGGGCTAGCACAGATACGCAGTATTTT.

CDR3 sequence: CASSSRGGGAQPQHF. CDR3 nucleotide sequence: TGTGCCAGCAGCTCAAGGGGGGGAGGGGCTCAGCCCCAGCATTTT. The chain recombines TRBV7-8 with TRBJ1-5; D might be TRBD1 (6 bases). V gave up 4 bases and J gave up 6 bases, with 16 bases separating them. Germline values: CDR1 SGHVS, CDR2 FQNEAQ. The CDR3 totals 15 residues.

The gene calls are TRBV9 and TRBJ2-2; 13 bases map to TRBD2. J gave up 6 bases and V 4 bases, and 9 bases lay outside the gene matches. Germline CDR1 and CDR2: SGDLS and YYNGEE. The CDR3 is 17 residues long. The CDR3 reads CASSPWSTSGGAGELFF. CDR3 bases: TGTGCCAGCAGCCCATGGTCTACTAGCGGGGGGGCCGGGGAGCTGTTTTTT.

The rearrangement joins TRBV3-1 (or the pseudogene TRBV3-2) to TRBJ1-2; 8 bases map to TRBD1. Trimming removed 0 bases from V and 8 bases from J; junction bases left unmatched: 5. Germline loops: CDR1 LGHDT, CDR2 YNNKEL (reference sequence). The CDR3 is 14 residues long. CDR3 nucleotides: TGTGCCAGCAGCCAAGATACAGGGGGAAGCGGCTACACCTTC. This sequence encodes CASSQDTGGSGYTF.

A remark on this clone: The same CDR3 can be traced to other DNA sequences in this sample. The chain joins TRBV19 to TRBJ2-7, with TRBD1 matching over 7 bases. Per germline, CDR1 LNHDA and CDR2 SQIVND (reference sequence). CDR3 length: 13 residues. With V trimmed by 3 bases and J by 5 bases, 4 bases remained unmatched. The DNA for the CDR3 is TGTGCCAGTAGTATCAACAGGGGCGACGAGCAGTACTTC. This gives the protein CASSINRGDEQYF.

This chain joins TRBV10-2 and TRBJ2-1; D remains unclear. The V and J ends lost 6 bases and 0 bases respectively, with 9 bases between them. Per the germline V gene, CDR1 is WSHSY and CDR2 is SAAADI. CDR3 length: 14 amino acids. This CDR3 is CASRISSSYNEQFF. The CDR3 DNA is TGCGCCAGCAGGATATCGAGCTCCTACAATGAGCAGTTCTTC.

The chain is built from TRBV5-4 and TRBJ2-3; 9 bases agree with TRBD2. The CDR3 is 17 residues long. J was trimmed by 2 bases and V by 4 bases; bases with no gene match: 11. Germline CDR1 reads SGHNT; CDR2 reads YYREEE (reference sequence). For the CDR3, the DNA is TGTGCCAGCAGCCTTGGACTAGCGAGGGAATACACAGATACGCAGTATTTT. It encodes CASSLGLAREYTDTQYF.

The chain recombines TRBV5-1 with TRBJ2-3, with 7 bases aligning to TRBD2. The CDR3 length is 15 residues. Germline CDR1 and CDR2: SGHRS and YFSETQ. After removal of 1 base from V and 0 bases from J, the junction contained 2 bases not matched to a gene. The chain's CDR3 is CASSLPGGSTDTQYF. The CDR3 DNA sequence: TGCGCCAGCAGCTTGCCGGGAGGAAGCACAGATACGCAGTATTTT.

In its sample, this clone was seen once. V gene TRBV10-3 combines with J gene TRBJ2-2; 7 nucleotides agree with TRBD2. V gave up 6 bases and J gave up 1 base; unmatched junction bases: 8. The germline CDR1 and CDR2 sequences are ENHRY and SYGVKD. The CDR3 is 16 amino acids. CDR3 loop: CAISPTLAENTGELFF. The CDR3 nucleotides read TGTGCCATCAGCCCTACCCTAGCGGAGAACACCGGGGAGCTGTTTTTT.

This chain connects TRBV14 to TRBJ2-5; D is uncertain. The CDR3 length is 15 residues. Germline V gene data show CDR1 as SGHDN and CDR2 as FVKESK. The V end lost 5 bases, the J end lost 0 bases, and 13 bases lay between the germline ends. The CDR3 bases are TGTGCCAGCAGCACGAGGCAGCCGTACCAAGAGACCCAGTACTTC. Translated, it gives CASSTRQPYQETQYF.

CDR3 in DNA: TGCAGCGTTGAATGGGGCAACGAGCAGTACTTC. Translated, it gives CSVEWGNEQYF. The V call is TRBV29-1, the J call TRBJ2-7; the D gene is possibly TRBD1 (5 bases). Germline CDR1 reads SQVTM; CDR2 reads ANQGSEA. The V and J ends lost 2 bases and 5 bases respectively, with 7 bases between them. The CDR3 extends over 11 amino acids.

This chain connects TRBV27 to TRBJ2-7, with 7 bases fitting TRBD2. The CDR3 is 17 residues long. The germline gives CDR1 MNHEY, CDR2 SMNVEV (reference sequence). Losses at the gene ends were 2 bases for V and 4 bases for J; bases not matched to a gene: 14. CDR3 DNA sequence: TGTGCCAGCAGTTTACCCTCCCGCGCCAGCGGGGCTTACGAGCAGTACTTC. Protein sequence: CASSLPSRASGAYEQYF.

The chain employs TRBV28 and TRBJ2-5, with 9 bases lining up with TRBD1. Germline-derived CDR1 and CDR2 are MDHEN and SYDVKM. This CDR3 has 15 residues. V shed 10 bases, J shed 5 bases, and the junction held 14 bases outside the gene matches. DNA of the CDR3: TGTGCCACCTTTCCACAGGGGGCCTCATCGGAGACCCAGTACTTC. Translating it yields CATFPQGASSETQYF.

The chain carries TRBV6-5 and TRBJ1-5, with D unresolved. The CDR3 spans 13 residues. The germline gives CDR1 MNHEY, CDR2 SVGAGI. The V end lost 0 bases, the J end lost 6 bases, and 6 bases lay between the germline ends. The CDR3 here is CASSYSSGQPQHF. CDR3 in DNA: TGTGCCAGCAGTTACTCATCGGGTCAGCCCCAGCATTTT.

The chain has TRBV12-3 or TRBV12-4 and TRBJ2-7; D is possibly TRBD1 (5 bases). The CDR3 is made up of 13 amino acids. The germline V and J ends were trimmed by 5 bases and 3 bases, with 11 bases remaining between them. Here the CDR3 DNA reads TGTGCCAGCAGTCCCGCAGGGTACTACGAGCAGTACTTC. This encodes CASSPAGYYEQYF.

The genes are TRBV5-1 and TRBJ2-2, with D perhaps matching TRBD2 (6 bases). Germline-derived CDR1 and CDR2 are SGHRS and YFSETQ. CDR3 length: 14 residues. Trimming left V 4 bases short and J 5 bases short, with 12 bases between. CDR3: CASSQGGNTGELFF. The DNA of the CDR3 is TGCGCCAGCAGCCAAGGCGGGAATACCGGGGAGCTGTTTTTT.